The TCR beta chain described here comes from a study of cytomegalovirus exposure and HLA in healthy donors. On the study more broadly: Out of about 190 million T cells, an earlier analysis found 117 million unique TCR beta sequences in total.

PCR primers comprised 60 Vbeta and 13 Jbeta primers. Sequencing was performed with immunoSEQ multiplex PCR; in TCRdb, only in-frame clones are kept and a portion is missing. The table lists some 90,000 clones, around 79% of them singletons. There are 15 residues in the CDR3. The V and J ends lost 7 bases and 2 bases, in that order; junction bases with no gene match: 10. Germline CDR1 MDHEN, CDR2 SYDVKM. Sequences were obtained from PBMCs. The source of this sequence is a female donor in good health and CMV-seropositive. The rearrangement joins TRBV28 to TRBJ2-7; TRBD2 agrees at 8 bases. CDR3 nucleotide sequence: TGTGCCAGCACCATAGGGGCAGCGGGGGCCTACGAGCAGTACTTC. Translated, it gives CASTIGAAGAYEQYF.